This T cell receptor (beta chain) was found in a study of blood T cells in healthy people across ages (dated by TCRdb to about 2015). Study-wide context: In model experiments, template switching captured roughly one uniquely barcoded TCR beta cDNA molecule for every two T cells. The study measured age-related changes in TCR beta repertoire diversity using deep sequencing normalized with unique cDNA molecular identifiers. The donors were divided into four age groups: young (average around 15 years), middle-aged (approximately 39), aged (around 67) and long-lived (about 79). To avoid experimental bias, donors of different ages were distributed randomly across sequencing lanes. The study analyzed two additional independent replicas of 1 million unique cDNA reads from the same blood draw for two donors, one aged 18 to 29 and one aged 80 or older. What the authors observed across the whole study: Total diversity estimates from one million sequenced T cells were considered lower bounds and underestimates. Compared with the aged group, more naive CD4+ T cells, fewer expanded clones and increased TCR diversity were shown by the long-lived group, suggesting age selection. Observed TCR beta diversity correlated strongly with the percentage of naive T cells measured by flow cytometry. Observed TCR beta diversity per million T cells fell roughly linearly with age, and a significant reduction was already apparent by age roughly 40. Because donor CMV infection status was unknown, age-related changes in expanded clonotypes were potentially confounded. Because profiling used bulk unsorted PBMCs, naive and antigen-experienced compartments could not be compared conclusively.

The CDR3 runs 17 residues from the cysteine to the phenylalanine. The retained sequence is limited to the CDR3, 51 bases, with the frame set at the first base. Trimming takes 5 bases off V and 0 bases off J; junction bases not matched to a gene: 10. CDR1 and CDR2, looked up from the germline V gene, are MDHEN and SYDVKM. On this clonotype itself: Its binding antigen is unknown. No qualities accompany the bases; no much larger clone lies one base away.

Donors were a few dozen systemically healthy Caucasian individuals from Russia aged roughly 6 to 95 years. Around 10 milliliters of peripheral blood were drawn from each donor into EDTA-treated Vacutainer tubes. Ficoll-Paque density-gradient centrifugation was used to isolate PBMCs, with at least 6.5 million per sample. Total RNA, at least 5.5 micrograms per sample, was extracted from PBMCs with Trizol reagent. Naive CD45RAhigh/CD27high T cell percentages were measured by flow cytometry on a PBMC aliquot from every donor. Library creation used 5' RACE. The sample was run on an Illumina HiSeq 2500. A second PCR of about 6 to 11 cycles was run with a J-beta primer mix and a sample-barcoded 5' primer. A template-switch 5' adaptor carrying 12 random nucleotides introduced a unique molecular identifier onto each TCR beta cDNA molecule. Each sample yielded at least 2.5 million CDR3-containing paired-end reads. First-strand cDNA synthesis was performed from all RNA using the Mint cDNA synthesis kit, with priming by a TRBC-specific oligonucleotide. All cDNA was treated with uracil-DNA glycosylase and then went through a first 18-cycle PCR with the universal primers M1SS and BC2_uni_R. Regarding the original processing steps: For normalization, 1 million high-quality reads were randomly selected from each sample, with every read carrying a distinct molecular identifier. Instead of being binned into consensus sequences, reads that shared molecular identifiers were thrown out. MiTCR, run with a Q25 quality threshold and the strictest error-elimination algorithm, handled CDR3 identification, clonotype clustering and error correction. Lower-bound total TCR beta diversity was estimated with a nonparametric unseen species model using Euler transformation. Using fastp at Q25 and MiXCR, TCRdb reprocessed the public reads and kept productive beta chains. Duplicate CDR3 protein sequences are folded into a single record with the most common DNA and genes. TCRdb's processing, not the authors' own work, is the source of the V and J calls. Counted in this sample were 980,000 or so distinct CDR3 sequences; roughly 52% of them appeared once. Of the sample, roughly 12% is held by the ten largest clones.

The clonotype was recovered from a man aged 30 to 45 in good health. Recombination linked TRBV28 to TRBJ2-4, with 7 bases aligning to TRBD1. The sequenced sample consisted of blood. The CDR3 protein is CASSLYDRDLAKNIQYF. The nucleotide sequence is TGTGCCAGCAGTCTCTACGACAGGGACCTAGCCAAAAACATTCAGTACTTC.